Listed below are T cell receptor beta chains from one sample, sequenced in a study of CD8 T cells in Susac syndrome. TCRdb independently ran MiXCR on the immunoSEQ multiplex PCR reads; one entry per CDR3 protein. Here the sample spans more than 200,000 distinct CDR3 sequences, 90% to 95% being singletons. Sample: CD4+ T cells from PBMCs. Receptors originate from a human donor with multiple sclerosis. The CDR3 runs from the conserved cysteine through the conserved F or W. A D gene is named only where the DNA matches it firmly. The size entry is marked missing in some rows and otherwise reads once, few, many or a size class.

j_call v_call d_call clone_size cdr3_nt cdr3_aa
TRBJ2-1 TRBV29-1 - few TGCAGCAGTAACGGGGAATCCTACAATGAGCAGTTCTTC CSSNGESYNEQFF
TRBJ1-4 TRBV29-1 - - TGCAGCGTTGAGAGACTCGAAGGTGAAAAACTGTTTTTT CSVERLEGEKLFF
TRBJ1-5 TRBV28 - - TGTGCCAGCTTCGGGGTGATGGGAAAGCCCCAGCATTTT CASFGVMGKPQHF
TRBJ1-5 TRBV11-2 - few TGTGCCAGCAGCTTAGAGGGGGGTAGCAATCAGCCCCAGCATTTT CASSLEGGSNQPQHF
TRBJ2-1 TRBV5-4 TRBD2 - TGTGCCAGCAGCTTGGGACTAGCGGGGCCCAATGAGCAGTTCTTC CASSLGLAGPNEQFF
TRBJ2-7 TRBV28 - once TGTGCCAGCAGTTCAAGCAGGGGACTCGACGAGCAGTACTTC CASSSSRGLDEQYF
TRBJ1-1 TRBV12-3/TRBV12-4 - - TGTGCCAGCAGTTTCTCACAGCCTGAAGCTTTCTTT CASSFSQPEAFF
TRBJ1-2 TRBV28 - - TGTGCCAGCAGCCCCCGGACCGAGGGTAATCGGGGCTACACCTTC CASSPRTEGNRGYTF
TRBJ1-1 TRBV9 - - TGTGCCAGCAGCGTAGGACACGTCATGAACACTGAAGCTTTCTTT CASSVGHVMNTEAFF
TRBJ2-7 TRBV6-1 - - TGTGCCAGCAAGCTCGACAGGCAAAGCTACGAGCAGTACTTC CASKLDRQSYEQYF
TRBJ2-7 TRBV28 - few TGTGCCAGCAGTTTGGGTAGCTCCTACGAGCAGTACTTC CASSLGSSYEQYF
TRBJ2-2 TRBV24-1 - - TGTGCCACCAGTGATGACGGACCCGGGGAGGACGGGGAGCTGTTTTTT CATSDDGPGEDGELFF
TRBJ1-2 TRBV2 TRBD1 - TGTGCCAGCAGTGAAAGGGGGCAGGGCCGGGGTGGCTACACCTTC CASSERGQGRGGYTF
TRBJ2-6 TRBV19 - - TGTGCCAGTAGTCTGATGGGTTCTGGGGCCAACGTCCTGACTTTC CASSLMGSGANVLTF
TRBJ1-5 TRBV11-3 TRBD1 - TGTGCCAGCAGCACCCGGACAGGGGAGGATCAGCCCCAGCATTTT CASSTRTGEDQPQHF
TRBJ2-2 TRBV29-1 - - TGCAGCGTGACCCAGGGCCAGGGGATCACCGGGGAGCTGTTTTTT CSVTQGQGITGELFF
TRBJ1-4 TRBV20-1 - - TGCAGTGCTAGTGGGTTTAATGAAAAACTGTTTTTT CSASGFNEKLFF
TRBJ2-2 TRBV6-5 TRBD1 few TGTGCCAGCAGGGGACAGGGGGAAACCGGGGAGCTGTTTTTT CASRGQGETGELFF
TRBJ1-4 TRBV25-1 - - TGTGCCAGCAGTGAATCGTGGGGGACTAATGAAAAACTGTTTTTT CASSESWGTNEKLFF
TRBJ1-2 TRBV20-1 - - TGCAGGGGCCCCGGGAACCCCTATGGCTACACCTTC CRGPGNPYGYTF
TRBJ2-1 TRBV3-1 TRBD2 - TGTGCCAGCAGCCCGGGGACTAGCGGGTACTACAATGAGCAGTTCTTC CASSPGTSGYYNEQFF
TRBJ1-5 TRBV6-1 TRBD1 - TGTGCCAGCCTTGGGACAGGGCGCCAGCCCCAGCATTTT CASLGTGRQPQHF
TRBJ2-7 TRBV3-1 - - TGTGCCAGCAGCCAAACTCTGGGTCGTTCCGAGCAGTACTTC CASSQTLGRSEQYF
TRBJ2-3 TRBV10-3 - - TGTGCCATCAGTGAGGGGCTTAGCACAGATACGCAGTATTTT CAISEGLSTDTQYF
TRBJ1-2 TRBV23-1 - - TGCGCCCCTCGGGGGGGATATGGCTACACCTTC CAPRGGYGYTF
TRBJ2-3 TRBV2 TRBD2 few TGTGCCAGCAGTGAGTGGCTAGCGGCAGATACGCAGTATTTT CASSEWLAADTQYF
TRBJ1-5 TRBV20-1 - - TGCAGTGCTAGTCCCCCAGCGGAGACATGGAGCAATCAGCCCCAGCATTTT CSASPPAETWSNQPQHF
TRBJ1-1 TRBV29-1 TRBD1 once TGCAGCGCTGGGGCAGGGGGCCGGCAGTCTCTCTCTGAAGCTTTCTTT CSAGAGGRQSLSEAFF
TRBJ2-5 TRBV24-1 - - TGTGCCACCAGTGATCCCTCCCCCGGAGGGAACGGAAAGACCCAGTACTTC CATSDPSPGGNGKTQYF
TRBJ1-1 TRBV14 - - TGTGCCAGCAGTCCCTCAGCGGGGAGAGCTGAAGCTTTCTTT CASSPSAGRAEAFF
TRBJ1-2 TRBV4-1 - once TGCGCCAGCAGCCAAGGTGCAGGTCGACATGGCTACACCTTC CASSQGAGRHGYTF
TRBJ2-1 TRBV5-6 - - TGTGCCAGCAGCTTGAGTGGGGGGGAGCAGTTCTTC CASSLSGGEQFF
TRBJ2-1 TRBV2 TRBD1 - TGTGCCAGCAGTCAAGGGACAGCGAGCTACAATGAGCAGTTCTTC CASSQGTASYNEQFF
TRBJ1-1 TRBV5-4 - - TGTGCCAGCAGCTTGGAGTATGTAGACACTGAAGCTTTCTTT CASSLEYVDTEAFF
TRBJ2-3 TRBV19 - - TGTGCCAGTAGTATTGTGGCAGGTCGCACAGATACGCAGTATTTT CASSIVAGRTDTQYF
TRBJ2-3 TRBV13 TRBD2 - TGTGCCAGCAGCCCGAACCTAGCGGGAGCGTCCACAGATACGCAGTATTTT CASSPNLAGASTDTQYF
TRBJ2-1 TRBV6-5 - - TGTGCCAGCAGTTACTCGACGGGGCCGGTCAATGAGCAGTTCTTC CASSYSTGPVNEQFF
TRBJ2-6 TRBV27 TRBD1 - TGTGCCAGCAGTTTTGTGACAGGGCTCTCTGGGGCCAACGTCCTGACTTTC CASSFVTGLSGANVLTF
TRBJ1-2 TRBV29-1 - - TGCAGCGTTGAGGGGGGGGCTGGTAACTATGGCTACACCTTC CSVEGGAGNYGYTF
TRBJ2-5 TRBV20-1 - - TGCAGTGCTAGTGACCCATGGCAGGGTTTGAGGCGAGAGACCCAGTACTTC CSASDPWQGLRRETQYF
TRBJ2-1 TRBV3-1 TRBD2 - TGTGCCAGCAGTCAAGGATCGGGGGGGAATGAGCAGTTCTTC CASSQGSGGNEQFF
TRBJ1-2 TRBV20-1 - - TGCAGTGCTCCAGGGACCGCGGGTTATGGCTACACCTTC CSAPGTAGYGYTF
TRBJ1-2 TRBV6-6 - - TGTGCCAGCAGTTATCAGACCCTTGGCTATGGCTACACCTTC CASSYQTLGYGYTF
TRBJ1-4 TRBV7-8 - - TGTGCCAGCGGAATTCTGGGTCAAGCGGGCGAAAAACTGTTTTTT CASGILGQAGEKLFF
TRBJ1-1 TRBV5-6 - - TGTGCCGGCAGCTTGGGCAGGGGCACTGAAGCTTTCTTT CAGSLGRGTEAFF
TRBJ2-1 TRBV12-5 - - TGTGCTAGTGGTTTGCTGGGGAAGCAGTTCTTC CASGLLGKQFF
TRBJ2-2 TRBV3-1 - - TGTGCCAGCCTCCCTTCGACAGGCTACGCCGGGGAGCTGTTTTTT CASLPSTGYAGELFF
TRBJ2-5 TRBV24-1 - - TGTGCCACCAGCCTCGGAGAAAATTTCCAAGAGACCCAGTACTTC CATSLGENFQETQYF
TRBJ1-2 TRBV5-6 - - TGTGCCAGCACCCTTGGTCAGGGTGGCTATGGCTACACCTTC CASTLGQGGYGYTF
TRBJ2-1 TRBV5-4 TRBD2 - TGTGCCAGCATCCTCCGTGGTGGGACTAGGATCGATGAGCAGTTCTTC CASILRGGTRIDEQFF
TRBJ1-1 TRBV6-8 - - TGTGCCAGCGGCCTGGAGCCAGGACTGAACACTGAAGCTTTCTTT CASGLEPGLNTEAFF
TRBJ1-3 TRBV15 TRBD1 once TGTGCCACCAGCCCATGGACAGGGGGAAACACCATATATTTT CATSPWTGGNTIYF
TRBJ1-2 TRBV2 - - TGTGCCAGCAAGGGACACCTAAGAAACTATGGCTACACCTTC CASKGHLRNYGYTF
TRBJ2-2 TRBV25-1 - - TGTGCCAGCTCACCTCTCGGCGGGACACGGGCCACCGGGGAGCTGTTTTTT CASSPLGGTRATGELFF